Sequencing of this TCR beta chain was carried out in a study of T-cell memory formation after mild COVID-19 (dated by TCRdb to the early 2020s). Concerning the study at large: TCR sequence clusters from the two donors were largely donor specific. In a couple of donors, T-cell clones that expanded and contracted after mild COVID-19 were tracked by sequencing TCRalpha and TCRbeta repertoires over time. Two young, previously healthy adult volunteers made up the cohort, one male and one female.

Trimming removed 4 bases from V and 0 bases from J; the gene matches leave 5 bases unexplained. Reading from cysteine to phenylalanine, the CDR3 counts 16 amino acids. Left in the record is the CDR3 DNA by itself, 48 bases read in frame from the first base. CDR1 and CDR2 are read off the germline V gene (reference sequence) as SEHNR and FQNEAQ. On the study overall, not on this receptor specifically: Contracting CD4+ clones turned up mainly in the CM and EM memory subsets, whereas EMRA was where CD8+ clones were enriched. Some responding clones were found in pre-infection memory, which suggests that pre-existing cross-reactive memory T cells took part in the SARS-CoV-2 response. Only a couple of mild cases were covered in the study, and larger cohorts including severe cases with pre-infection samples were considered necessary. SARS-CoV-2 specificity of the second-wave clones peaking on day 37 was not confirmed. Clones contracting from day 15 to 85 had balanced CD4/CD8 phenotypes, while a second wave expanding from day 15 to 37 was biased towards CD4+.

Instrument used: Illumina NovaSeq 6000. TCRalpha and TCRbeta cDNA libraries were constructed by 5'RACE with constant-segment primers, with sample barcodes and unique molecular identifiers being introduced. RNA was extracted from every sample with Trizol reagent. Library amplification was performed in two PCR steps, and a second sample barcode and Illumina TruSeq adapters were introduced in the second step. Sequencing of the libraries was done on an Illumina NovaSeq, producing 2 x 150 bp paired-end reads. In the original analysis: With migec v1.2.7, reads were demultiplexed and then collapsed into UMI-guided consensus sequences. With mixcr v2.1.11, UMI consensuses were aligned to TRA and TRB V and J templates and assembled into clonotypes. Expanded or contracted clonotypes were those called significant by both edgeR and NoisET, with noise models trained on biological replicates. edgeR calls used a false discovery rate-adjusted p below 0.01 and a log2 fold-change threshold of 1. As an exploratory analysis of dynamics, PCA with hierarchical clustering was applied to max-normalized trajectories of the 1000 most abundant clonotypes. The CD4 or CD8 phenotype of responding clones was assigned using the separately sequenced CD4+ and CD8+ repertoires. TCRdb applied fastp at Q25 and MiXCR to the public reads, then kept only in-frame beta chains. Here each entry gathers all rows of one CDR3 protein and keeps the most common genes and DNA. TCRdb assigned the V and J calls; the authors' analysis was not used. The sample table shows 560,000 or so distinct CDR3 sequences, and roughly 17% are seen once. Roughly 7.7% of the sample is in the top ten clones.

In this sample, this clonotype turned up a few times. The clone's antigen remains unknown. There are no base qualities to consult, and no much larger clone falls within one base. Ficoll-Paque density gradient centrifugation was used to isolate PBMCs. The sequenced material came from PBMCs or a T cell subset sorted from them (not recorded which). The V and J segments used are TRBV7-9 and TRBJ2-7; 11 central nucleotides agree with TRBD2. The sequence was collected from an adult woman who had mild COVID-19 (a few samples of this study predate the infection). The sample titles of this study are shuffled in the database, so cell type and time point are left out; the donor was told from shared clones. The CDR3 protein is CASSSTSGVSSYEQYF. The nucleotides are TGTGCCAGCAGCTCGACTAGCGGGGTGAGCTCCTACGAGCAGTACTTC.